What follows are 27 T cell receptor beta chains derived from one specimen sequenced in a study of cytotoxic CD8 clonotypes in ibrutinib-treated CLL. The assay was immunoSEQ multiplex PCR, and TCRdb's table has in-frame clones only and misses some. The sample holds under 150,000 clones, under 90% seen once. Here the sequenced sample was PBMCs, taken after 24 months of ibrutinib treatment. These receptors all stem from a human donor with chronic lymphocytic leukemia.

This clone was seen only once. CDR3 coding DNA: TGTGCCAGCACCCGGAACGGAAATACCTACGAGCAGTACTTC. Amino acid sequence: CASTRNGNTYEQYF. The rearrangement links TRBV7-9 to TRBJ2-7, with D hard to call. CDR1 and CDR2 from the germline V gene are SEHNR and FQNEAQ (reference sequence). The CDR3 totals 14 residues. V lost 7 bases, J lost 2 bases, and 15 bases lay in between.

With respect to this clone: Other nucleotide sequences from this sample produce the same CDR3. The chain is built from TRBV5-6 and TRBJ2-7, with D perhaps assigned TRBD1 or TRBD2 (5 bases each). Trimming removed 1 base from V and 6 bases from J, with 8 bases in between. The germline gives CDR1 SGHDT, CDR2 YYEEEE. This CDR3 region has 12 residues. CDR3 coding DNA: TGTGCCAGCAGCTTGTGGGGGTTCGAGCAGTACTTC. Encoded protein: CASSLWGFEQYF.

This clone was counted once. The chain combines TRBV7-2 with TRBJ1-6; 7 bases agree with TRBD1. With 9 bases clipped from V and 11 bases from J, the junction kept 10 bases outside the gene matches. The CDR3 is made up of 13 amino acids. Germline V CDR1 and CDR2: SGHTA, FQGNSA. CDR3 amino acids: CASREGAVAPLHF. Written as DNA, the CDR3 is TGTGCCAGTCGAGAGGGGGCCGTGGCACCCCTCCACTTT.

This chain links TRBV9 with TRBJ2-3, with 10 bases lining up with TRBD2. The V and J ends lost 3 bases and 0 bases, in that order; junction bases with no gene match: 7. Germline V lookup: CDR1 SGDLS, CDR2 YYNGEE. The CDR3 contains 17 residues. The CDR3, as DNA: TGTGCCAGCAGCGCATTTAGCGGGGGGTCTAGCACAGATACGCAGTATTTT. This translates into CASSAFSGGSSTDTQYF.

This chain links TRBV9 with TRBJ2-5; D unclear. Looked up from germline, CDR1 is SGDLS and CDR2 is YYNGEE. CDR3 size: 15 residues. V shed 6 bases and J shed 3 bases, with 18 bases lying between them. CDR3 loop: CASTTGLSLKETQYF. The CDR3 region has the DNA TGTGCCAGCACCACGGGTCTCAGCTTGAAAGAGACCCAGTACTTC.

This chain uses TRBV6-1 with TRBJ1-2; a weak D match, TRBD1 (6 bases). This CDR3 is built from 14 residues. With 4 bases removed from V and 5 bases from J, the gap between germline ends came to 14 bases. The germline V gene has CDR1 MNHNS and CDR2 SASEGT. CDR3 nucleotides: TGTGCCAGCAGTGCTCCGGGACAAGGTTATGGCTACACCTTC. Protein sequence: CASSAPGQGYGYTF.

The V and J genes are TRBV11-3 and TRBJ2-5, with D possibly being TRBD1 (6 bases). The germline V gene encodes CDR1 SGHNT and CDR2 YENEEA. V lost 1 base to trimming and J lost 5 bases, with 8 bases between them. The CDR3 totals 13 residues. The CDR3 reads CASSLGGGETQYF. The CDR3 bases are TGTGCCAGCAGCTTAGGAGGGGGTGAGACCCAGTACTTC.

Here the CDR3 reads CAPGSKNSGQYF. The CDR3 nucleotides are TGTGCCCCCGGTAGCAAAAACTCGGGGCAGTACTTC. This chain connects TRBV6-1 to TRBJ2-7, with D hard to call. Trimming stripped 11 bases from V and 9 bases from J, with 20 bases between. From germline, CDR1 is MNHNS and CDR2 SASEGT. This CDR3 has 12 amino acids.

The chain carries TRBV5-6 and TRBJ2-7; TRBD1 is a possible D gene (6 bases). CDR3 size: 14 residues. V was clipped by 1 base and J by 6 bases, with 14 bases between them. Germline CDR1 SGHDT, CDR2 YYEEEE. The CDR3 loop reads CASSLRQGRVEQYF. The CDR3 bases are TGTGCCAGCAGCTTGAGGCAGGGGCGAGTCGAGCAGTACTTC.

CDR3 in DNA: TGTGCCAGCAGCTTGACCACAGCATATAACTATGGCTACACCTTC. Translation gives CASSLTTAYNYGYTF. The chain is built from TRBV5-6 and TRBJ1-2, with D unclear. V lost 1 base to trimming and J lost 1 base, with 11 bases between them. CDR1 is SGHDT and CDR2 is YYEEEE in the germline V gene. The CDR3 consists of 15 residues.

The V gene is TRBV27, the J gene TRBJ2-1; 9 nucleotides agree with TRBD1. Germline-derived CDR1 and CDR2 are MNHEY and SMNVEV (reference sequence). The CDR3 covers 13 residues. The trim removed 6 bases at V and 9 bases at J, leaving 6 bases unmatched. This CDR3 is CASRWTGDGEQFF. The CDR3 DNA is TGTGCCAGCAGATGGACAGGGGATGGTGAGCAGTTCTTC.

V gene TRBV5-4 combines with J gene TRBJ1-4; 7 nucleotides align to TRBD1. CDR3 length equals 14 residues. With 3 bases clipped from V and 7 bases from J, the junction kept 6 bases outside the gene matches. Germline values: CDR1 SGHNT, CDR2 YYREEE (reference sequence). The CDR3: CASSSDRDSEKLFF. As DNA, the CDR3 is TGTGCCAGCAGCTCCGACAGGGATAGTGAAAAACTGTTTTTT. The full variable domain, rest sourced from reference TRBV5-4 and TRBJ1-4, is ETGVTQSPTHLIKTRGQQVTLRCSSQSGHNTVSWYQQALGQGPQFIFQYYREEENGRGNFPPRFSGLQFPNYSSELNVNALELDDSALYLCASSSDRDSEKLFFGSGTQLSVL.

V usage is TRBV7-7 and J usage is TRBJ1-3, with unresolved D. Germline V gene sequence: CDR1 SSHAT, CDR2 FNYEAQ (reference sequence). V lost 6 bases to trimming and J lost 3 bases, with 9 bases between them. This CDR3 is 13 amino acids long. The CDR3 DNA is TGTGCCAGCAGTCAAGGACGTGGAAACACCATATATTTT. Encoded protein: CASSQGRGNTIYF.

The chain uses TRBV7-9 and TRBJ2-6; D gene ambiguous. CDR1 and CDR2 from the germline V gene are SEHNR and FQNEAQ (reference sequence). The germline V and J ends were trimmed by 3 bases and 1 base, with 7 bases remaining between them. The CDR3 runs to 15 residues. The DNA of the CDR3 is TGTGCCAGCAGCTTTGTCGGTTCTGGGGCCAACGTCCTGACTTTC. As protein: CASSFVGSGANVLTF.

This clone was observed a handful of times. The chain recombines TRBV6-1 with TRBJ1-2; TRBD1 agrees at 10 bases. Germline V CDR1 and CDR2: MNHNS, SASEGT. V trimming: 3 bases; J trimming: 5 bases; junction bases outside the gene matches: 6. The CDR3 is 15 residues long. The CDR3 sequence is CASSDTTGQGYGYTF. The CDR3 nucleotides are TGTGCCAGCAGTGATACGACGGGACAGGGGTATGGCTACACCTTC.

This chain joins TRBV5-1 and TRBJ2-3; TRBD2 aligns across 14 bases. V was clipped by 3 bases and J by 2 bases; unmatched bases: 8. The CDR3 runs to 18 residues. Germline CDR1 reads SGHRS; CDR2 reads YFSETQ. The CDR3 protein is CASSSGLAGAQLTDTQYF. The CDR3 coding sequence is TGCGCCAGCAGCTCGGGACTAGCGGGGGCCCAACTCACAGATACGCAGTATTTT. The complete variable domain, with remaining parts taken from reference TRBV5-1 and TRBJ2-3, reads KAGVTQTPRYLIKTRGQQVTLSCSPISGHRSVSWYQQTPGQGLQFLFEYFSETQRNKGNFPGRFSGRQFSNSRSEMNVSTLELGDSALYLCASSSGLAGAQLTDTQYFGPGTRLTVL.

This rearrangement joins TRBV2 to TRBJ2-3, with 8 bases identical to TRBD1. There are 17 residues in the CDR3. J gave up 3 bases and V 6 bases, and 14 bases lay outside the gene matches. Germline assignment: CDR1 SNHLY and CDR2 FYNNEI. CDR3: CASSPPPDRVVTDTQYF. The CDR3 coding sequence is TGTGCCAGCAGCCCACCCCCGGACAGGGTTGTAACAGATACGCAGTATTTT.

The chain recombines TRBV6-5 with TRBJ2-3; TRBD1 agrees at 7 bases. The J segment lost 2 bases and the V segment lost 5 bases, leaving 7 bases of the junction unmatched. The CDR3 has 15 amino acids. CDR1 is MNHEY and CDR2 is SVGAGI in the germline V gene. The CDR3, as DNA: TGTGCCAGCAGTAACCGACAGGGCAACACAGATACGCAGTATTTT. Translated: CASSNRQGNTDTQYF.

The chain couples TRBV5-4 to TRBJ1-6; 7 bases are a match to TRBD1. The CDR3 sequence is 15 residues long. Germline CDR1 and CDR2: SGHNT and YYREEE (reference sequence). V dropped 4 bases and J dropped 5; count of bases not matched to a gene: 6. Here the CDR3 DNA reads TGTGCCAGCAGCCCCCAGGGGGTAGATAATTCACCCCTCCACTTT. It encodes CASSPQGVDNSPLHF.

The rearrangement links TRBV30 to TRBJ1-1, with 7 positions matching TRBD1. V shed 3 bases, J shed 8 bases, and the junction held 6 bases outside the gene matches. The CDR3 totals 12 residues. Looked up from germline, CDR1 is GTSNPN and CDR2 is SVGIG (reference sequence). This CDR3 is CAWRQGTPEAFF. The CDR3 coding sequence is TGTGCCTGGAGACAGGGGACCCCCGAAGCTTTCTTT.

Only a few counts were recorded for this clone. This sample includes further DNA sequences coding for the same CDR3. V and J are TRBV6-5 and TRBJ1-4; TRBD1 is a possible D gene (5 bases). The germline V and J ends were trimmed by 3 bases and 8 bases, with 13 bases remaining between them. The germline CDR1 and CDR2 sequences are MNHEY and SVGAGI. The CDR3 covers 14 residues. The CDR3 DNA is TGTGCCAGCAGTTATGGCAGGGTCGGAGAAAAACTGTTTTTT. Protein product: CASSYGRVGEKLFF.

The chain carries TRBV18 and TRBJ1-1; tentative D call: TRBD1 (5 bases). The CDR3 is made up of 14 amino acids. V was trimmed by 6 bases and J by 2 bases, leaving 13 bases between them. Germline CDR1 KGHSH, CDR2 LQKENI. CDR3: CASSPGGDNTEAFF. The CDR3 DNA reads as TGTGCCAGCTCCCCCGGGGGGGATAACACTGAAGCTTTCTTT.

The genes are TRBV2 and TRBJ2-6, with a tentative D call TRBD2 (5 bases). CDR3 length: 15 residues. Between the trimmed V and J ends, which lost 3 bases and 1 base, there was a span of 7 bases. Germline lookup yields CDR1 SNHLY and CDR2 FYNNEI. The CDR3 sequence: CASSEAGSGANVLTF. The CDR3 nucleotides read TGTGCCAGCAGTGAGGCGGGTTCTGGGGCCAACGTCCTGACTTTC.

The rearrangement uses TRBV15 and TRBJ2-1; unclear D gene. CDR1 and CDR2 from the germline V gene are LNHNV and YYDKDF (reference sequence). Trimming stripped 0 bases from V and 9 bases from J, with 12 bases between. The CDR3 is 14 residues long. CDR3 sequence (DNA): TGTGCCACCAGCAGAGACCCCCAACATAGTGAGCAGTTCTTC. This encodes CATSRDPQHSEQFF.

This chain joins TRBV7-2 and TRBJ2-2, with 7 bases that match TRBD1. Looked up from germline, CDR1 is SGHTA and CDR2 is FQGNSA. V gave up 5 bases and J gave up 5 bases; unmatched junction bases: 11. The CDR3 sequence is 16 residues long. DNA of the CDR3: TGTGCCAGCAGCGATAAAAAGCACAGGGGAACCGGGGAGCTGTTTTTT. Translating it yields CASSDKKHRGTGELFF.

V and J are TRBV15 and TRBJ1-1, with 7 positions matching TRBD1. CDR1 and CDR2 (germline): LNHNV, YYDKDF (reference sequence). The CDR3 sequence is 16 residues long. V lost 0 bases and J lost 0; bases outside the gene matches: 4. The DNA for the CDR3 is TGTGCCACCAGCAGAGATCCGACAGGGATGAACACTGAAGCTTTCTTT. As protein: CATSRDPTGMNTEAFF.

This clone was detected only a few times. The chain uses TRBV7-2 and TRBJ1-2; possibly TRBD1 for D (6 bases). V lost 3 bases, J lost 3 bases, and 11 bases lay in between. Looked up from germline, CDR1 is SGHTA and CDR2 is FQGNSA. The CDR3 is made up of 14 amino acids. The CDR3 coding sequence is TGTGCCAGCAGCTTCTCTGGGGGCTACTATGGCTACACCTTC. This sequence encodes CASSFSGGYYGYTF.